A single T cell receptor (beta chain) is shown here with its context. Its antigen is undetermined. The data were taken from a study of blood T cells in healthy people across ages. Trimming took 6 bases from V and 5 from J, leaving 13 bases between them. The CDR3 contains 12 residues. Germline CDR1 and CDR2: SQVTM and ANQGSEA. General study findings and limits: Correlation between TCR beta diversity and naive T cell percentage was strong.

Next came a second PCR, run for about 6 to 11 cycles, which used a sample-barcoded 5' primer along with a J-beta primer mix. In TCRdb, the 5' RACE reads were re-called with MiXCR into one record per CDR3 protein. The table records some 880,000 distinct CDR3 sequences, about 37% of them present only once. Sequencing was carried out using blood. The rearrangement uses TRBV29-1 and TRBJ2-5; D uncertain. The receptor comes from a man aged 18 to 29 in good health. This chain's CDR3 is CSVGELGETQYF. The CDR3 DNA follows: TGCAGCGTCGGTGAACTGGGGGAGACCCAGTACTTC.